The rows below give T cell receptor beta chains drawn from one sample of a study of blood T cell repertoires in COVID-19. Sequenced by immunoSEQ multiplex PCR; TCRdb stores in-frame clones only, minus some. The sample carries hundreds of thousands of clones, 87% recorded once. The sequenced sample was peripheral blood. The receptors come from a woman aged 40 to 49 who had recovered from COVID-19. Both conserved end residues are part of each CDR3. The D gene is left open where the match is weak. The size of a clone is reported for some rows only, either as once, few or many, or as a class for expanded clones.

d_gene	v_gene	j_gene	abundance	CDR3aa	CDR3nt
TRBD2	TRBV25-1	TRBJ2-7	once	CASSEGRTSGTGYEQYF	TGTGCCAGCAGTGAAGGAAGGACTAGCGGGACCGGCTACGAGCAGTACTTC
TRBD1	TRBV9	TRBJ1-6	-	CASSRNPGTDNSPLHF	TGTGCCAGCAGCCGGAACCCCGGGACAGACAATTCACCCCTCCACTTT
TRBD1	TRBV29-1	TRBJ2-7	-	CSVVGTAYEQYF	TGCAGCGTTGTTGGGACAGCGTACGAGCAGTACTTC
-	TRBV4-1	TRBJ1-6	-	CASSQDRWTENSPLHF	TGCGCCAGCAGCCAAGATCGATGGACTGAGAATTCACCCCTCCACTTT
-	TRBV9	TRBJ2-3	-	CASSPGQLKDTQYF	TGTGCCAGCAGCCCAGGACAGCTAAAAGATACGCAGTATTTT
TRBD1	TRBV27	TRBJ1-6	-	CASSLLTGTGGNSPLHF	TGTGCCAGCAGTTTACTAACCGGGACAGGAGGTAATTCACCCCTCCACTTT
TRBD1	TRBV24-1	TRBJ1-6	-	CATSDRGTAGKPLHF	TGTGCCACCAGTGACCGAGGGACAGCGGGTAAACCCCTCCACTTT
TRBD2	TRBV6-5	TRBJ2-3	-	CASSSLAGGLTDTQYF	TGTGCCAGCAGTTCACTAGCGGGGGGGCTCACAGATACGCAGTATTTT
TRBD2	TRBV6-2/TRBV6-3	TRBJ2-5	once	CASSYLGTSGGQETQYF	TGTGCCAGCAGTTACCTTGGGACTAGCGGGGGCCAAGAGACCCAGTACTTC
TRBD1	TRBV4-3	TRBJ1-2	-	CASSQVHRGLSYGYTF	TGCGCCAGCAGCCAAGTTCACAGGGGGCTGAGCTATGGCTACACCTTC
-	TRBV9	TRBJ2-2	-	CASSVRSAGELFF	TGTGCCAGCAGCGTGAGGAGTGCCGGGGAGCTGTTTTTT
-	TRBV6-5	TRBJ2-7	-	CASSTERVAQYF	TGTGCCAGCAGTACAGAGAGGGTGGCGCAGTACTTC
-	TRBV11-2	TRBJ1-6	-	CASSLRTHNSPLHF	TGTGCCAGCAGCTTAAGGACACATAATTCACCCCTCCACTTT
TRBD1	TRBV5-1	TRBJ2-7	-	CASIYPRDRVSYEQYF	TGCGCCAGCATTTACCCCCGGGACAGGGTCTCCTACGAGCAGTACTTC
TRBD1	TRBV4-3	TRBJ2-2	-	CASSPYRDRGRTGELFF	TGCGCCAGCAGCCCGTACCGGGACAGGGGGCGGACCGGGGAGCTGTTTTTT
TRBD1	TRBV10-3	TRBJ2-2	-	CAISAGGAGELFF	TGTGCCATCAGTGCAGGGGGCGCCGGGGAGCTGTTTTTT
-	TRBV2	TRBJ2-6	-	CASMRWTSGANVLTF	TGTGCCAGCATGAGGTGGACTTCTGGGGCCAACGTCCTGACTTTC
TRBD1	TRBV10-3	TRBJ2-7	-	CAISPGQIGFEQYF	TGTGCCATCAGCCCGGGACAGATCGGTTTCGAGCAGTACTTC
TRBD2	TRBV2	TRBJ2-2	-	CASSGLAGTGELFF	TGTGCCAGCAGTGGTCTAGCGGGGACCGGGGAGCTGTTTTTT
-	TRBV9	TRBJ1-1	-	CASSVGGDTEAFF	TGTGCCAGCAGCGTAGGCGGTGACACTGAAGCTTTCTTT
TRBD1	TRBV2	TRBJ1-1	few	CASTLNRGGGSEAFF	TGTGCCAGCACCCTGAACAGGGGCGGAGGATCTGAAGCTTTCTTT
-	TRBV5-4	TRBJ1-2	-	CASSSTGNYGYTF	TGTGCCAGCAGCTCGACAGGAAACTATGGCTACACCTTC
TRBD1	TRBV7-2	TRBJ1-1	-	CASSKQGFTEAFF	TGTGCCAGCAGTAAACAGGGGTTCACTGAAGCTTTCTTT
TRBD1	TRBV5-4	TRBJ2-5	-	CASSPGGTLQETQYF	TGTGCCAGCAGCCCAGGGGGCACCCTCCAAGAGACCCAGTACTTC
TRBD2	TRBV10-3	TRBJ2-3	once	CAISESRLAGGTDTQYF	TGTGCCATCAGTGAGTCCCGACTAGCGGGGGGTACAGATACGCAGTATTTT
-	TRBV15	TRBJ2-7	-	CATGGAGGYEQYF	TGTGCCACCGGAGGGGCAGGGGGCTACGAGCAGTACTTC
-	TRBV5-8	TRBJ1-3	-	CASSLEPTQEEAGNTIYF	TGTGCCAGCAGCTTGGAACCCACACAGGAAGAAGCTGGAAACACCATATATTTT
-	TRBV15	TRBJ1-4	few	CATSRAGNEKLFF	TGTGCCACCAGCAGAGCCGGGAATGAAAAACTGTTTTTT
TRBD2	TRBV3-1/TRBV3-2	TRBJ2-1	-	CASSRRGLAGGREQFF	TGTGCCAGCAGCCGTCGAGGACTAGCGGGGGGGCGTGAGCAGTTCTTC
-	TRBV9	TRBJ1-1	-	CASSLGETEAFF	TGTGCCAGCAGCTTAGGGGAGACTGAAGCTTTCTTT
TRBD1	TRBV5-1	TRBJ2-7	-	CASSLGWRGQGKYYEQYF	TGCGCCAGCAGCTTGGGTTGGCGTGGACAGGGGAAATACTACGAGCAGTACTTC
-	TRBV20-1	TRBJ2-2	-	CSASRGTGELFF	TGCAGTGCTAGTAGGGGCACCGGGGAGCTGTTTTTT
-	TRBV29-1	TRBJ1-1	-	CSAGGLNTEAFF	TGCAGCGCCGGAGGTTTGAACACTGAAGCTTTCTTT
-	TRBV5-4	TRBJ1-5	-	CASSLDRYSNQPQHF	TGTGCCAGCAGCTTGGACAGGTATAGCAATCAGCCCCAGCATTTT
-	TRBV18	TRBJ1-5	-	CASSPPNREIYQPQHF	TGTGCCAGCTCACCACCCAACAGGGAAATCTATCAGCCCCAGCATTTT
-	TRBV7-2	TRBJ1-2	-	CASSFPGGEGYGYTF	TGTGCCAGCAGCTTTCCGGGTGGGGAGGGTTATGGCTACACCTTC
TRBD2	TRBV10-3	TRBJ2-5	-	CATLRTSDETQYF	TGTGCCACCCTGAGGACTAGCGATGAGACCCAGTACTTC
-	TRBV2	TRBJ1-5	few	CASSGSLNQPQHF	TGTGCCAGCTCAGGCAGCCTCAATCAGCCCCAGCATTTT
-	TRBV12-3/TRBV12-4	TRBJ1-2	-	CASSPGFGYGYTF	TGTGCCAGCAGCCCGGGATTTGGCTATGGCTACACCTTC
-	TRBV7-9	TRBJ1-1	-	CASSLVVGRTEAFF	TGTGCCAGCAGCTTAGTTGTGGGCCGTACTGAAGCTTTCTTT
-	TRBV18	TRBJ1-1	once	CASSPPSQNKAFF	TGTGCCAGCTCACCACCGTCACAGAATAAAGCTTTCTTT
-	TRBV21-1	TRBJ2-7	once	CASNPEGCRFEQYF	TGTGCCAGCAACCCAGAGGGTTGTCGGTTCGAGCAGTACTTC
TRBD2	TRBV19	TRBJ2-6	-	CASRVGGGAIAGANVLTF	TGTGCCAGTAGGGTTGGCGGGGGGGCGATAGCTGGGGCCAACGTCCTGACTTTC
TRBD1	TRBV2	TRBJ1-2	-	CASRTGTGDNYGYTF	TGTGCCAGCAGAACCGGGACAGGGGATAACTATGGCTACACCTTC
-	TRBV19	TRBJ2-2	-	CASIKGDSRYTGELFF	TGTGCCAGTATCAAAGGGGATAGCAGATACACCGGGGAGCTGTTTTTT
-	TRBV20-1	TRBJ1-1	-	CSASASMNTEAFF	TGCAGTGCTAGTGCCAGTATGAACACTGAAGCTTTCTTT
TRBD1	TRBV18	TRBJ2-7	-	CASSPGTGDYEQYF	TGTGCCAGCTCCCCTGGGACAGGCGACTACGAGCAGTACTTC
TRBD2	TRBV5-8	TRBJ2-1	-	CASSSGGGNEQFF	TGTGCCAGCAGTAGCGGGGGTGGGAATGAGCAGTTCTTC
-	TRBV5-1	TRBJ1-4	-	CASSLGLSGGADEKLFF	TGCGCCAGCAGCTTGGGTTTGTCGGGGGGCGCGGATGAAAAACTGTTTTTT
-	TRBV11-3	TRBJ2-2	-	CASSFGGDTGELFF	TGTGCCAGCAGCTTTGGAGGGGACACCGGGGAGCTGTTTTTT
TRBD1	TRBV7-2	TRBJ2-2	once	CASSLSGTGAGELFF	TGTGCCAGCAGCCTATCCGGGACAGGGGCCGGGGAGCTGTTTTTT
TRBD1	TRBV11-2	TRBJ2-7	many	CASSYGQGRSEQYF	TGTGCCAGCAGCTACGGACAGGGTCGGTCGGAGCAGTACTTC
-	TRBV6-5	TRBJ1-1	-	CASSYSHGGSTEAFF	TGTGCCAGCAGTTACTCCCACGGGGGTAGCACTGAAGCTTTCTTT
-	TRBV9	TRBJ1-2	-	CASSARSTGGVYGYTF	TGTGCCAGCAGCGCTCGATCAACCGGGGGAGTCTATGGCTACACCTTC